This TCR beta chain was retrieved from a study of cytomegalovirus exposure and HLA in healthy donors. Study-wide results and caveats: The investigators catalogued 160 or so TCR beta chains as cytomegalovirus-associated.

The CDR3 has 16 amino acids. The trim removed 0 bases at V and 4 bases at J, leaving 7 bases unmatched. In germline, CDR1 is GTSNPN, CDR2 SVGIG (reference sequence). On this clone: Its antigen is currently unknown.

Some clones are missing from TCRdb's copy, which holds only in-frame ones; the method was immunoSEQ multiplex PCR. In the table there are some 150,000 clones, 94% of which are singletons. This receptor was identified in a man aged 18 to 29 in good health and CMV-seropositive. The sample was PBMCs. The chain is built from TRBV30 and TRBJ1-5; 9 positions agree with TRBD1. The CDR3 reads CAWSVQGQGRNQPQHF. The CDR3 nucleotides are TGTGCCTGGAGTGTACAGGGACAGGGAAGGAATCAGCCCCAGCATTTT. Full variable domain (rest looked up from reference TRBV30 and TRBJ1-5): SQTIHQWPATLVQPVGSPLSLECTVEGTSNPNLYWYRQAAGRGLQLLFYSVGIGQISSEVPQNLSASRPQDRQFILSSKKLLLSDSGFYLCAWSVQGQGRNQPQHFGDGTRLSIL.